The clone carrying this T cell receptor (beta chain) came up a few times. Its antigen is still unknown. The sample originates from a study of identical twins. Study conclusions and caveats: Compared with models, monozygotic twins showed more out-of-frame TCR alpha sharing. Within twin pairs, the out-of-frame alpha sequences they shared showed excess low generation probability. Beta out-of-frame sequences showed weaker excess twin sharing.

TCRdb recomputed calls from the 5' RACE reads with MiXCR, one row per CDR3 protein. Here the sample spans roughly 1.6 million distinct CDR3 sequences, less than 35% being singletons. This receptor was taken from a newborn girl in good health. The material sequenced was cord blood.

CDR3 sequence (DNA): TGTGCCAGCACCCCTGAGGCTTTTGGGGAGACCCAGTACTTC. Amino acids: CASTPEAFGETQYF. The gene calls are TRBV2 and TRBJ2-7; D gene unclear. Near its end, the DNA agrees better with TRBJ2-5, so the J call may be wrong. This CDR3 is 14 amino acids long. Germline CDR1 is SNHLY and CDR2 is FYNNEI.